Here is one T cell receptor (beta chain) with its context. Its matching antigen is unknown. Sequenced by immunoSEQ multiplex PCR; TCRdb stores in-frame clones only, minus some. The table records about 200,000 clones, more than 75% of them present only once. The sample is drawn from a study of cytomegalovirus exposure and HLA in healthy donors. The donors were members of the validation cohort, which comprised around 110 subjects and was separate from the first cohort of 666 subjects. Overall study results and limits: Rare TCR sequences dominated, though some public TCRs recurred in many donors. Researchers counted around 170 TCR beta chains as cytomegalovirus-associated. The CMV antigen specificity of a few CMV-associated chains was confirmed through in vitro analysis.

With V trimmed by 3 bases and J by 0 bases, 11 bases remained unmatched. The CDR3 totals 18 residues. CDR1 and CDR2 (germline): SGDLS, YYNGEE. This clonotype was sampled from a young woman in good health and CMV-seropositive. This chain joins TRBV9 and TRBJ2-1; 8 nucleotides align to TRBD2. The specimen was PBMCs. CDR3 DNA: TGTGCCAGCAGCGCCTATAGCGGGACCCCCAGCTCCTACAATGAGCAGTTCTTC. Protein sequence: CASSAYSGTPSSYNEQFF.